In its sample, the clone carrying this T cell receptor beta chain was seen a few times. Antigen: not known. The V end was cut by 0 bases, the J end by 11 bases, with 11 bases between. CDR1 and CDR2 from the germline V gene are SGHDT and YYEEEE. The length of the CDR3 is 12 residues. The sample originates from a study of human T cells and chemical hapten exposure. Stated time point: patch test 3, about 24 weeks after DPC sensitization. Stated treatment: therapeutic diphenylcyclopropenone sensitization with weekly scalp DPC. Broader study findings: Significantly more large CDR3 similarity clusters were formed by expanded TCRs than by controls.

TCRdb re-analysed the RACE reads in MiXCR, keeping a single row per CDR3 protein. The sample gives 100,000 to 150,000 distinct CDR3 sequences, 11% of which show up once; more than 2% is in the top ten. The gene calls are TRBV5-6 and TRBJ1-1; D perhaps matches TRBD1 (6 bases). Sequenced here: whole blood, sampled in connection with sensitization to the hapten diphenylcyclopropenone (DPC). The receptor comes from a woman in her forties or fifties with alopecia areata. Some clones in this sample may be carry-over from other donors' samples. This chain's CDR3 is CASSLGSGAAFF. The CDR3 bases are TGTGCCAGCAGCTTGGGATCGGGGGCCGCTTTCTTT.